Described below is a single T cell receptor (beta chain) sequence and its context. CDR3 length: 16 amino acids. CDR1 SEHNR and CDR2 FQNEAQ come from the germline V gene (reference sequence). With V trimmed by 5 bases and J by 3 bases, 7 bases remained unmatched. The sample originates from a study of control samples from healthy donors and cancer patients. Assay: immunoSEQ multiplex PCR; the TCRdb copy retains only in-frame clones and omits some. The sample records around 180,000 clones, approximately 92% being singletons. V and J are TRBV7-9 and TRBJ2-3; 11 bases line up with TRBD2. Sequences were obtained from blood. The clonotype was recovered from a woman aged 35 to 49 in good health. CDR3 DNA: TGTGCCAGCAGCCGTAGGGGACTAGCGGAAACAGATACGCAGTATTTT. Encoded protein: CASSRRGLAETDTQYF. Together with reference TRBV7-9 and TRBJ2-3, the CDR3 gives the full variable domain: DTGVSQNPRHKITKRGQNVTFRCDPISEHNRLYWYRQTLGQGPEFLTYFQNEAQLEKSRLLSDRFSAERPKGSFSTLEIQRTEQGDSAMYLCASSRRGLAETDTQYFGPGTRLTVL.